This T cell receptor (beta chain) emerged from a study of cytomegalovirus exposure and HLA in healthy donors (dated by TCRdb to 2017 to 2019). Concerning the study at large: An earlier analysis of some 500 of the donors reported more than 250 Gb of sequence data and 120 million or so unique TCR beta sequences from approximately 180 million T cells. Around 320 gigabases of sequencing data and 70 million to 100 million unique TCR sequences were included in an early release covering 550 to 800 HLA-typed donors. Of the 300 to 500 genotyped donors, 70% to 90% were placed in the genetic ancestry cluster associated with self-reported Caucasian donors. The study aimed to test whether cataloging public T cell receptors could reveal signatures of past pathogen exposure. The T cell repertoires of some 670 subjects were profiled by immunosequencing and related to cytomegalovirus serostatus. Besides the first cohort of roughly 700 subjects, a separate validation cohort made up of about 120 different subjects was used. The study combined high-throughput TCR immunosequencing, statistical association of individual TCRs with disease status, and machine learning to predict cytomegalovirus infection status. In a later analysis, previously published TCR beta repertoires from several hundred donors were re-analyzed and high-resolution HLA genotyping was added so that TCR occurrence patterns could be studied. In the later analysis, no new phenotypic data were used to find candidate immune exposures; instead, reliance was placed on TCR beta sequences and their occurrence across donors. An earlier analysis of 587 of the donors used high-throughput TCR beta sequencing to judge whether each TCR beta V gene segment behaved as functional or pseudogenic. Donor age, sex, ethnicity and CMV serostatus were compiled alongside the repertoire data. Genome-wide SNP genotypes for about 60% of the roughly 670 donors were used in a later genetic analysis, which treated that subset as a discovery cohort. All discovery cohort repertoires had been generated on a single sequencing platform. HLA typing included class I and class II loci at four-digit resolution. Typing coverage differed by locus: A, B, C, DRB1 and DQB1 were typed in about 629-630 donors, DQA1 in approximately 520, DPA1 in around 580, and DPB1 in roughly 450. Several DR-DQ haplotypes were treated as single units for association and clustering because of strong linkage in the cohort. Across roughly 420 genotyped donors of the cohort, an average of about 200,000 unique TCR beta nucleotide sequences per donor were sequenced, and approximately 17% of those sequences were non-productive. Study-level results and caveats: Across donors, most TCR sequences were observed very rarely, whereas some public TCRs were present in many individuals. The authors suggested that the approach could potentially be generalized to other disease states and immunological phenotypes. Specific HLA alleles were associated with about 17,000 TCR beta sequences at a false discovery rate of 0.05 in a later analysis. For the cohort, immune exposure information was limited to CMV serostatus. HLA typing was unavailable for some donors at each locus, so association tests used only the typed subset. A later analysis found that most CMV-associated TCR beta chains appeared HLA-restricted, with HLA associations seemingly driven largely by CMV exposure. A later genetic analysis associated a missense DCLRE1C variant with V-gene and J-gene trimming of TCR beta chains, and an independent cohort replicated the association. In an earlier analysis of approximately 590 of the donors, most TCR beta V segments appeared in productive rearrangements about 87% or about 30% of the time, broadly matching IMGT annotations. Assigning TCR associations to individual alleles was difficult when HLA alleles, especially DR and DQ, strongly co-occurred. In a later analysis, the rate of TCR association differed among HLA loci, with DRB1 alleles having the most associated TCRs and HLA-C alleles having the fewest. A later genetic analysis reported fewer N-insertions in productive TCRs among donors in an Asian-associated ancestry cluster than the approximately 700-donor mean. A few of the identified cytomegalovirus-associated TCR beta chains were confirmed in vitro to be specific for cytomegalovirus antigens. Several of the top co-occurrence clusters appeared to be linked to parvovirus B19, influenza, CMV and Epstein-Barr virus, according to a later analysis. The classifier was reported to diagnose cytomegalovirus status with high specificity and sensitivity in both the original and validation cohorts. Presence/absence analyses assumed roughly uniform sequencing depth across donors, an assumption that may not hold. The study listed 150 to 200 TCR beta chains as associated with cytomegalovirus. In this cohort, only TCR beta chains were sequenced, and detectable features were limited by the absence of alpha or paired-chain data. In a later analysis, HLA-associated TCR beta chains were found to be more clonally expanded and to have lower generation probabilities than equally common non-associated chains. The 87-base-pair reads could not distinguish some IMGT-functional V segments, including TRBV6-2 and TRBV6-3, so those segments were excluded. The sequencing pipeline was judged likely to have produced a cluster of highly shared sequence variants as a technical artifact. Linkage disequilibrium might explain the correlated functional status among segregating V segments, but an unknown experimental factor could not be ruled out. A further reported finding was that TCR beta sequences accurately predicted the HLA-A and HLA-B alleles for most subjects in the first cohort. The earlier analysis of approximately 590 of the donors excluded 15 to 20 rarely observed V segments, including chromosome 9 orphons, because counts were too low.

The cohort consisted of fewer than 700 healthy bone marrow donors. At the time of sampling, all cohort members were nominally healthy, though unrecorded immune exposures were likely present. The donor tested CMV seropositive, placing the donor among the approximately 290 seropositive members of the cohort. Every donor gave a peripheral blood sample, and the peripheral blood mononuclear cells from that sample were used for TCR beta sequencing. Genomic DNA extraction from the blood cell samples was performed with the Qiagen DNeasy Blood Extraction Kit. The library was produced with the immunoSEQ multiplex PCR assay. A mixture of 60 forward primers for TCR Vbeta segments and 13 reverse primers for TCR Jbeta segments was used in the multiplex PCR. Amplification of the CDR3 region of rearranged TCR beta genes was performed with a multiplex PCR assay on genomic DNA. On the Illumina HiSeq System, the amplified TCR beta libraries were sequenced as 87-base-pair reads. Regarding the original processing steps: In a later analysis, 80 million or so unique TCR beta chains were counted across the 690 or so repertoires, and approximately 11 million of these chains were shared by at least two donors. A nearest-neighbor algorithm error-corrected the raw reads and collapsed the reads into unique sequences, merging closely related sequences to remove PCR and sequencing errors. Alignment of CDR3 sequences to IMGT reference sequences was used to assign V, D and J gene segments. For a sequence to be retained, a match of at least six nucleotides was required to both a V gene segment and a J gene segment. A rearrangement was called productive if the CDR3 had no stop codons and remained in frame with V and J, and every other rearrangement was called non-productive. CDR3 was defined according to IMGT convention as the region running from the second conserved V-encoded cysteine to the conserved J-encoded phenylalanine. In an earlier analysis of more than 550 of the donors, sequences lacking an unambiguous match to a single V gene segment were excluded. An earlier analysis of approximately 590 of the donors classified V segments as functional when productive rearrangements were above 56.7% and as segregating when the standard deviation between donors was above 5%. A statistical classification framework was built to diagnose cytomegalovirus status from the catalog of TCR beta chain sequences. In a later analysis, V and J genes were assigned by comparing TCR nucleotide sequences against IMGT/GENE-DB human TR gene sequences. In a later analysis, CDR3 sequences and most-parsimonious VDJ recombination scenarios were assigned using the TCRdist pipeline. In a later analysis, each TCR beta chain was defined by its CDR3 amino acid sequence together with its V-gene family, and reads without a unique V-gene family were excluded. To address suspected cross-contamination and a sequencing artifact, a later analysis removed roughly 640 highly shared, low-generation-probability nucleotide sequences. For each public chain, a later analysis derived a clonal expansion index from normalized ranks of inferred template counts within each repertoire. In a later analysis, generation probabilities were computed with a VDJ recombination model fitted to out-of-frame rearrangements, and the resulting probabilities were checked against IGoR. Hypergeometric tests were used in a later analysis to score TCR-TCR, TCR-HLA and TCR-CMV co-occurrence, with a repertoire-size bias correction applied to the TCR pairs. False discovery rates were estimated in a later analysis by permuting HLA or CMV assignments 20 times. In a later analysis, co-occurring TCRs were grouped using DBSCAN, and TCRdist sequence similarity was added for clustering within HLA-allele-positive subsets. For co-occurrence clustering, repertoires with fewer than 30,000 or more than 120,000 public chains were excluded, along with about five repertoires with anomalous nucleotide sharing. TCRdb stores this immuneACCESS table with in-frame sequences only. Part of the clones is absent; in the studies checked, under half of the shortfall reflects unresolved V genes, and no reason is known for the rest. D and trimming come from the DNA, and the V and J calls and clone size come from that table. This sample lists approximately 110,000 clones; 70% were detected once. The ten largest make up roughly 10% of the sample.

In the case of this clone: Its antigen target is currently unknown. The record has no base qualities; no much larger clone is one base away.

From the germline V gene, CDR1 is SGHRS and CDR2 is YFSETQ. Reading from cysteine to phenylalanine, the CDR3 counts 15 amino acids. Only the CDR3 part of the read is kept: 45 bases, read in frame from the first base. V was cut back by 3 bases and J by 5 bases, leaving a gap of 17 bases between them. Recombination joined TRBV5-1 with TRBJ2-5, with TRBD1 perhaps the D gene, on 6 matching bases. Material for sequencing was PBMCs. The origin of this receptor is a man aged 40-49 years in good health and CMV-seropositive. The DNA reads TGCGCCAGCAGCTCAGGGGTATCGTTATCGGAGACCCAGTACTTC. Translated, this gives CASSSGVSLSETQYF. Full variable domain (CDR3 extended with the reference TRBV5-1 and TRBJ2-5 proteins): KAGVTQTPRYLIKTRGQQVTLSCSPISGHRSVSWYQQTPGQGLQFLFEYFSETQRNKGNFPGRFSGRQFSNSRSEMNVSTLELGDSALYLCASSSGVSLSETQYFGPGTRLLVL.